This entry lists 22 T cell receptor beta chains sequenced from one sample in a study of blood T cell repertoires in COVID-19 (dated by TCRdb to about 2020). Libraries were made using the immunoSEQ multiplex PCR assay. This immuneACCESS table, as held by TCRdb, lists in-frame sequences with V and J called but not all clones. Of the missing ones, under half trace to an unresolved V gene in checked studies; the others have no known cause. The sample includes 310,000 or so clones, with roughly 90% observed a single time. The ten largest clones capture about 1.8% of the sample. Input material: PBMCs or T cells enriched from blood (not recorded which). The receptors shown here come from a woman aged 18 to 35 with acute COVID-19.

The rearrangement joins TRBV12-3 or TRBV12-4 to TRBJ1-1; unclear D gene. The ends were cut back, 6 bases at V and 8 bases at J, with 16 bases in the middle. This CDR3 region has 13 residues. CDR3 in amino acids: CASRRSGAWEAFF. In DNA, the CDR3 is TGTGCCAGCAGAAGATCGGGAGCTTGGGAAGCTTTCTTT.

V gene TRBV21-1 combines with J gene TRBJ1-6; TRBD1, the table's D call, lacks a check against the DNA. TRBV21-1 represents a pseudogene. CDR3 size: 19 residues. The DNA of the CDR3 is TGTGCCAGCAGCAAAGTAGTCGGACACAGGGGCCATTATAATTCACCCCTCCACTTT. Amino acids: CASSKVVGHRGHYNSPLHF.

This clone has only one observation. This chain joins TRBV5-1 and TRBJ1-1; D unclear. V lost 4 bases, J lost 2 bases, and 15 bases lay in between. Germline lookup yields CDR1 SGHRS and CDR2 YFSETQ. The CDR3 totals 15 residues. CDR3 protein: CASSRGDTANTEAFF. The DNA for the CDR3 is TGCGCCAGCAGCCGTGGTGACACGGCCAACACTGAAGCTTTCTTT.

The gene calls are TRBV4-1 and TRBJ2-5; 8 bases match TRBD2. The CDR3 spans 18 residues. The germline gives CDR1 MGHRA, CDR2 YSYEKL. Trimming took 0 bases from V and 4 from J; bases not matched to a gene: 13. CDR3 bases: TGCGCCAGCAGCCAAGAGGGGGTTTTAAGCGGGAGTGGAGAGACCCAGTACTTC. Translated: CASSQEGVLSGSGETQYF.

This clone was picked up many times. The gene calls are TRBV6-1 and TRBJ2-1, with TRBD2 as a possible D gene (6 bases). The CDR3 is 15 amino acids. Germline V gene data show CDR1 as MNHNS and CDR2 as SASEGT. The V end was cut by 0 bases, the J end by 1 base, with 7 bases between. The CDR3 reads CASSEASGSYNEQFF. The CDR3 nucleotides read TGTGCCAGCAGTGAAGCTAGCGGATCCTACAATGAGCAGTTCTTC.

The chain recombines TRBV3-1 (or the pseudogene TRBV3-2) with TRBJ2-3; D not resolved. V gave up 1 base and J gave up 4 bases, with 6 bases separating them. CDR1 LGHDT and CDR2 YNNKEL come from the germline V gene (reference sequence). The CDR3 is 13 residues long. As DNA, the CDR3 is TGTGCCAGCAGCCAAGTTCTGTCAGATACGCAGTATTTT. Translated: CASSQVLSDTQYF.

In DNA form, the CDR3 reads TGCAGCGTTGAACCAGGCCCCACTGAAGCTTTCTTT. Encoded protein: CSVEPGPTEAFF. The V and J genes are TRBV29-1 and TRBJ1-1; D is unresolved. The germline CDR1 and CDR2 sequences are SQVTM and ANQGSEA. V was cut by 2 bases and J by 4 bases, with 8 bases left in between. This CDR3 has 12 amino acids.

This clone was seen just once. This rearrangement joins TRBV11-2 to TRBJ2-1, with 8 bases matching TRBD2. This CDR3 is 16 amino acids long. V dropped 0 bases and J dropped 0; count of bases not matched to a gene: 1. CDR1 is SGHAT, CDR2 FQNNGV, per germline. Here the CDR3 reads CASSLELAASYNEQFF. CDR3 coding DNA: TGTGCCAGCAGCTTAGAACTAGCGGCCTCCTACAATGAGCAGTTCTTC.

The genes are TRBV18 and TRBJ1-5; D gene ambiguous. V lost 2 bases and J 0 bases, leaving 11 bases between the germline ends. Germline assignment: CDR1 KGHSH and CDR2 LQKENI. The CDR3 loop spans 16 amino acids. CDR3 in amino acids: CASSPNQDSSNQPQHF. CDR3 coding DNA: TGTGCCAGCTCACCAAATCAGGATTCTAGCAATCAGCCCCAGCATTTT.

The chain links TRBV5-8 to TRBJ2-5; no reliable D call. The CDR3 totals 14 residues. V dropped 1 base and J dropped 0 bases, with 7 bases sitting between them. Germline values: CDR1 SGHTS, CDR2 YDEGEE. The CDR3 DNA follows: TGTGCCAGCAGCTTGTGGCAGAACCAAGAGACCCAGTACTTC. Its protein is CASSLWQNQETQYF.

The V and J genes are TRBV18 and TRBJ1-3; no reliable D call. Germline V gene sequence: CDR1 KGHSH, CDR2 LQKENI. The CDR3 contains 16 residues. V shed 3 bases and J shed 1 base, with 13 bases lying between them. This CDR3 reads CASSPEGRSSGNTIYF. Written as DNA, the CDR3 is TGTGCCAGCTCACCGGAGGGTAGGAGTTCTGGAAACACCATATATTTT. Based on the CDR3 plus reference TRBV18 and TRBJ1-3, the full variable domain is NAGVMQNPRHLVRRRGQEARLRCSPMKGHSHVYWYRQLPEEGLKFMVYLQKENIIDESGMPKERFSAEFPKEGPSILRIQQVVRGDSAAYFCASSPEGRSSGNTIYFGEGSWLTVV.

This clone was seen once. The chain recombines TRBV5-1 with TRBJ2-1; tentative D call: TRBD2 (6 bases). Germline V lookup: CDR1 SGHRS, CDR2 YFSETQ. V gave up 4 bases and J gave up 0 bases, with 14 bases separating them. The CDR3 is made up of 16 amino acids. CDR3 region: CASSGAGTGSYNEQFF. As DNA, the CDR3 is TGCGCCAGCAGCGGCGCCGGGACTGGCTCCTACAATGAGCAGTTCTTC.

CDR3 nucleotides: TGTGCCTGGACCCAATCTAGGACAAGCTATGGCTACACCTTC. Residues: CAWTQSRTSYGYTF. The genes are TRBV30 and TRBJ1-2; perhaps TRBD1 as D (5 bases). CDR1 is GTSNPN and CDR2 is SVGIG in the germline V gene (reference sequence). The CDR3 sequence is 14 residues long. Trimming shortened V by 4 bases and J by 4 bases, and 16 bases separated the two germline ends.

Concerning this clone: This CDR3 is also generated by other DNA sequences in the sample. The chain is built from TRBV3-1 (or the pseudogene TRBV3-2) and TRBJ2-1; 9 nucleotides match TRBD2. Trimming cost V 0 bases and J 7 bases; bases outside gene matches: 7. Germline values: CDR1 LGHDT, CDR2 YNNKEL (reference sequence). The CDR3 sequence is 16 residues long. The CDR3 sequence is CASSQDRSGLANEQFF. DNA for the CDR3: TGTGCCAGCAGCCAAGATAGATCGGGACTAGCAAATGAGCAGTTCTTC.

The chain has TRBV4-2 and TRBJ2-7; the match to TRBD1 covers 9 bases. This CDR3 spans 15 amino acids. V lost 4 bases to trimming and J lost 3 bases; unmatched junction nucleotides: 7. From germline, CDR1 is LGHNA and CDR2 YNFKEQ. Here the CDR3 reads CASSRETGGLYEQYF. The DNA of the CDR3 is TGTGCCAGCAGCCGGGAGACAGGGGGTCTCTACGAGCAGTACTTC.

The V and J genes are TRBV6-5 and TRBJ1-1; 9 nucleotides align to TRBD1. CDR1 and CDR2 (germline): MNHEY, SVGAGI. The CDR3 extends over 13 amino acids. With V trimmed by 2 bases and J by 9 bases, 4 bases remained unmatched. In DNA, the CDR3 is TGTGCCAGCAGTTACGGACAGGGGATCCAAGCTTTCTTT. This translates into CASSYGQGIQAFF.

This clone was observed a few times. This chain uses TRBV19 with TRBJ2-7; 8 bases are a match to TRBD2. The CDR3 totals 15 residues. V trimming: 6 bases; J trimming: 4 bases; junction bases outside the gene matches: 11. In germline, CDR1 is LNHDA, CDR2 SQIVND (reference sequence). The CDR3, as DNA: TGTGCCAGTAGGGGTGCCGGGACTAGATGGTACGAGCAGTACTTC. The encoded protein is CASRGAGTRWYEQYF.

As DNA, the CDR3 is TGTGCCAGCAGCTTTTATAGCGGCCAAAGGCGGGAGACCCAGTACTTC. This sequence encodes CASSFYSGQRRETQYF. The chain couples TRBV5-6 to TRBJ2-5, with D possibly being TRBD2 (6 bases). CDR1 is SGHDT and CDR2 is YYEEEE in the germline V gene. The CDR3 contains 16 residues. Trimming removed 2 bases from V and 5 bases from J, with 19 bases in between.

The chain recombines TRBV14 with TRBJ1-4, with 8 bases matching TRBD1. The CDR3 runs to 15 residues. Germline V gene data show CDR1 as SGHDN and CDR2 as FVKESK. V dropped 3 bases and J dropped 4; count of bases not matched to a gene: 4. The CDR3 sequence: CASSQQGASNEKLFF. The CDR3 DNA follows: TGTGCCAGCAGCCAGCAGGGGGCGAGTAATGAAAAACTGTTTTTT.

The chain couples TRBV7-8 to TRBJ1-1; TRBD1 agrees at 7 bases. Germline trimming cut 5 bases from V and 6 bases from J; bases unmatched to any gene: 6. Germline assignment: CDR1 SGHVS and CDR2 FQNEAQ. CDR3 length: 13 amino acids. CDR3 DNA: TGTGCCAGCAGCCTACGACAGGGTCCTGAAGCTTTCTTT. Protein sequence: CASSLRQGPEAFF.

This clone has only one observation. The rearrangement joins TRBV7-4 to TRBJ1-4; 8 positions match TRBD1. CDR1 and CDR2 (germline): SGHVT, SQSDAQ. Unmatched junction bases numbered 14, after V lost 1 base and J lost 7 bases. This CDR3 has 18 amino acids. The CDR3 loop reads CASSLGSQTGELCEKLFF. DNA for the CDR3: TGTGCCAGCAGCTTAGGTTCGCAGACAGGGGAACTTTGTGAAAAACTGTTTTTT.

The chain couples TRBV27 to TRBJ1-3; 8 positions agree with TRBD1. V gave up 5 bases and J gave up 4 bases; unmatched junction bases: 10. CDR3 length: 16 residues. Germline V gives CDR1 MNHEY, CDR2 SMNVEV (reference sequence). This chain's CDR3 is CASSLTGTGLGNTIYF. CDR3 DNA sequence: TGTGCCAGCAGTCTCACCGGGACAGGCCTCGGAAACACCATATATTTT.